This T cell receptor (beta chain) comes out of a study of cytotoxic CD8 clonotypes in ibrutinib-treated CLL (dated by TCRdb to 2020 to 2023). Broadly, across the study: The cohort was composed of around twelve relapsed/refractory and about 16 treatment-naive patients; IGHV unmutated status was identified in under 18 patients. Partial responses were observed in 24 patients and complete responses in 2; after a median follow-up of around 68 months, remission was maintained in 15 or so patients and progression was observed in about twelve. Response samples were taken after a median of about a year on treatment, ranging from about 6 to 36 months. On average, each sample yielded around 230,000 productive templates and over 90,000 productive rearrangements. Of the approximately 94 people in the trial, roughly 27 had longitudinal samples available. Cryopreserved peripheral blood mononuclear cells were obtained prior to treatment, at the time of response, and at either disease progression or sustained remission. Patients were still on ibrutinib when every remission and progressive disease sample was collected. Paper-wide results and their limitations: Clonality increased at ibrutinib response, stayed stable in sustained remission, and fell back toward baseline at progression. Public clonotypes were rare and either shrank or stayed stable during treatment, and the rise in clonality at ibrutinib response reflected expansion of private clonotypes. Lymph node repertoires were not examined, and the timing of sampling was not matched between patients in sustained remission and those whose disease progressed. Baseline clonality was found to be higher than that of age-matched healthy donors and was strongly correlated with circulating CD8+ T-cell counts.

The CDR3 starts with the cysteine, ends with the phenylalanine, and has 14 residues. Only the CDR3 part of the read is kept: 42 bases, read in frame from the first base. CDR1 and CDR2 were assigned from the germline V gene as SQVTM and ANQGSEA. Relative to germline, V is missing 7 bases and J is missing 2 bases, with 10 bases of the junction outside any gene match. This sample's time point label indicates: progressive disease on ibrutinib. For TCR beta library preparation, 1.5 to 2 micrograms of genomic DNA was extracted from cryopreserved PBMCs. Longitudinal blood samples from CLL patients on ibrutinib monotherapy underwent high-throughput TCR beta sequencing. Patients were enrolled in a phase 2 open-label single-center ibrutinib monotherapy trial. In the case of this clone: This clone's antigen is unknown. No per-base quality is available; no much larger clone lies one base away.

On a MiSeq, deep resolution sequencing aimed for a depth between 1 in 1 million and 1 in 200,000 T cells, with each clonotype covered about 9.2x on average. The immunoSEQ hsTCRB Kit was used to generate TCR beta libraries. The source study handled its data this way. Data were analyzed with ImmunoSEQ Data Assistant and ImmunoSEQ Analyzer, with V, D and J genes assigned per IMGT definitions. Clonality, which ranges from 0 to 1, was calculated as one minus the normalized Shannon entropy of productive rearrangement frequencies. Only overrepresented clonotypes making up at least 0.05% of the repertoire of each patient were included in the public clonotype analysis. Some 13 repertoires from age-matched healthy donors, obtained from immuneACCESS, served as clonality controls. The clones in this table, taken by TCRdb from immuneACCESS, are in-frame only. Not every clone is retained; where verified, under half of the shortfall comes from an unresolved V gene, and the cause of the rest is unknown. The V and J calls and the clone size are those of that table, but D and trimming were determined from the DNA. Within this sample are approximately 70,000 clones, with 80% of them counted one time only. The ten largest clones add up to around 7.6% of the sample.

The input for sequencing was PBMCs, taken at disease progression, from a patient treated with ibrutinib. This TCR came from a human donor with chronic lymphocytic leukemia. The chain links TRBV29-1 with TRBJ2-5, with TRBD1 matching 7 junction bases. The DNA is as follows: TGCAGCGCTCGACCCTGGACAGGACAAGAGACCCAGTACTTC. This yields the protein CSARPWTGQETQYF.